Below, 14 T cell receptor beta chains from the same sample are listed, as sequenced in a study of blood T cells in healthy people across ages. A sample-barcoded 5' primer and a J-beta primer mix were used in a second PCR of roughly 7 to 11 cycles. TCRdb reanalysed the 5' RACE reads using MiXCR and keeps one entry per CDR3 protein. In the table there are over a million distinct CDR3 sequences, 45% of which are singletons. Material: blood. The receptor set was obtained from a woman aged 55-69 years in good health.

This chain joins TRBV5-1 and TRBJ1-1, with D possibly matching TRBD1 (5 bases). The germline V gene has CDR1 SGHRS and CDR2 YFSETQ. CDR3 length equals 14 residues. V was clipped by 4 bases and J by 1 base, with 11 bases between them. The CDR3 coding sequence is TGCGCCAGCAGCCGAGGGGCGGCGAACACTGAAGCTTTCTTT. This encodes CASSRGAANTEAFF.

The CDR3: CAISESKDLVRVTQYF. For the CDR3, the DNA is TGTGCCATCAGTGAGTCGAAAGACCTGGTCAGGGTTACGCAGTATTTT. V gene TRBV10-3 combines with J gene TRBJ2-3, with a possible D match to TRBD1 (5 bases). V lost 0 bases, J lost 8 bases, and 18 bases lay in between. Germline assignment: CDR1 ENHRY and CDR2 SYGVKD. The CDR3 has 16 residues.

This clonotype was found a few times. The rearrangement links TRBV5-1 to TRBJ2-7, with TRBD2 as a possible D gene (6 bases). The length of the CDR3 is 16 residues. The V gene lost 0 bases and the J gene lost 0 bases, with 13 bases spanning the gap. CDR1 and CDR2 (germline): SGHRS, YFSETQ. CDR3 DNA: TGCGCCAGCAGCTTGGTTGGCGGGGCGAGCTCCTACGAGCAGTACTTC. The encoded protein is CASSLVGGASSYEQYF.

This clonotype was counted at least ten times. This chain connects TRBV12-3 or TRBV12-4 to TRBJ1-6; D is uncertain. Trimming took off 5 bases at V and 7 bases at J, with 9 bases between the two ends. CDR3 length equals 13 residues. CDR3: CASSVAGNSPLHF. As DNA, the CDR3 is TGTGCCAGCAGTGTTGCTGGGAATTCACCCCTCCACTTT.

This clonotype was observed a handful of times. A single base separates this from a much larger clone, so it may be a read error. The rearrangement joins TRBV24-1 to TRBJ2-1; D is possibly TRBD1 or TRBD2 (5 bases each). V was trimmed by 5 bases and J by 0 bases, leaving 16 bases between them. This CDR3 has 17 residues. The germline V gene has CDR1 KGHDR and CDR2 SFDVKD. CDR3 in amino acids: CATSAAGRGRSYNEQFF. As DNA, the CDR3 is TGTGCCACCAGTGCCGCAGGACGGGGACGCTCCTACAATGAGCAGTTCTTC.

In its sample, this clonotype was seen a few times. The chain links TRBV20-1 to TRBJ2-3, with 8 bases lining up with TRBD2. The germline V gene encodes CDR1 DFQATT and CDR2 SNEGSKA (reference sequence). V was pared by 5 bases and J by 1 base, with 11 bases of the junction left unmatched. The CDR3 contains 16 residues. CDR3 sequence reads: CSALPRLLAGTDTQYF. CDR3 in DNA: TGCAGTGCTCTGCCCCGACTACTAGCGGGCACAGATACGCAGTATTTT.

This clonotype turned up a few times. The chain has TRBV29-1 and TRBJ1-5; 8 positions agree with TRBD1. Germline CDR1 and CDR2: SQVTM and ANQGSEA. CDR3 length: 13 amino acids. Trimming at V came to 4 bases and at J to 4 bases, leaving 3 bases not matched to a gene. CDR3 nucleotides: TGCAGCGTTGTAACAGGGGGGAATCAGCCCCAGCATTTT. Protein sequence: CSVVTGGNQPQHF.

Remarks on this clonotype: Its ends do not fully match the called genes, so a read error is possible. V and J are TRBV5-1 and TRBJ2-7, with D possibly being TRBD1 or TRBD2 (5 bases each). The CDR3 consists of 13 residues. The germline gives CDR1 SGHRS, CDR2 YFSETQ. The CDR3 region has the DNA TGTGCCAGCAGGGTCAGCAGCGGCTACGAGCAGTACTTC. Translating it yields CASRVSSGYEQYF.

V and J are TRBV5-1 and TRBJ2-6, with D maybe TRBD1 (6 bases). Trimming shortened V by 4 bases and J by 4 bases, and 12 bases separated the two germline ends. The V gene's germline CDR1 is SGHRS and CDR2 YFSETQ. The CDR3 length is 15 residues. The CDR3 DNA follows: TGCGCCAGCAGCCGGACAGTAACCGGGGCCAACGTCCTGACTTTC. Translation: CASSRTVTGANVLTF.

The rearrangement joins TRBV5-1 to TRBJ2-3, with D unresolved. CDR1 and CDR2 from the germline V gene are SGHRS and YFSETQ. CDR3 length: 18 amino acids. Trimming shortened V by 0 bases and J by 0 bases, and 17 bases separated the two germline ends. The CDR3 protein is CASSLEGSSLISTDTQYF. The CDR3 nucleotides read TGCGCCAGCAGCTTGGAGGGTAGCTCTCTAATAAGCACAGATACGCAGTATTTT.

Only a few counts were recorded for this clonotype. The V call is TRBV28, the J call TRBJ2-7, with a weak D call TRBD1 (6 bases). V was cut by 6 bases and J by 4 bases, with 16 bases left in between. The CDR3 contains 14 residues. CDR1 MDHEN and CDR2 SYDVKM come from the germline V gene. The CDR3 region is CASREGVGMYEQYF. The CDR3 coding sequence is TGTGCCAGCAGAGAGGGGGTGGGAATGTACGAGCAGTACTTC.

The chain carries TRBV12-3 or TRBV12-4 and TRBJ2-3, with D possibly being TRBD2 (6 bases). The V gene lost 1 base and the J gene lost 2 bases, with 13 bases spanning the gap. The CDR3 totals 16 residues. The CDR3 DNA reads as TGTGCCAGCAGTTTAGTTGTGGGAGGTTACACAGATACGCAGTATTTT. The encoded protein is CASSLVVGGYTDTQYF.

This clonotype was recorded a few times. The V call is TRBV6-5, the J call TRBJ1-2, with TRBD1 as a possible D gene (5 bases). CDR1 and CDR2 from the germline V gene are MNHEY and SVGAGI. With 0 bases removed from V and 1 base from J, the gap between germline ends came to 12 bases. This CDR3 spans 16 amino acids. The CDR3 loop is CASSYSQGVYNYGYTF. The CDR3 DNA reads as TGTGCCAGCAGTTACTCGCAGGGCGTCTATAACTATGGCTACACCTTC.

The chain links TRBV10-3 to TRBJ2-1; 9 nucleotides match TRBD1. Germline V CDR1 and CDR2: ENHRY, SYGVKD. The CDR3 is made up of 15 amino acids. J was trimmed by 9 bases and V by 4 bases; bases with no gene match: 10. The CDR3 spells CAISGDLGQGGEQFF. CDR3 DNA sequence: TGTGCCATCAGTGGGGACTTGGGACAGGGCGGTGAGCAGTTCTTC.